Below, 15 T cell receptor beta chains from the same sample are listed, as sequenced in a study of blood T cell repertoires in COVID-19. The method was immunoSEQ multiplex PCR; TCRdb's version includes in-frame clones alone and lacks a portion of them. Found here are 130,000 to 150,000 clones, 80% to 90% of them singletons; the top ten hold under 15%. The sequenced sample was peripheral blood. The receptors originated from a man aged 18 to 29 with COVID-19, enrolled during active disease.

The chain joins TRBV4-3 to TRBJ2-2; D may be TRBD1 (6 bases). This CDR3 has 15 residues. CDR1 is LGHNA and CDR2 is YSLEER in the germline V gene. Deletions cut 0 bases from V and 8 bases from J, with 13 bases between. CDR3 protein: CASSQEDRKWGELFF. DNA for the CDR3: TGCGCCAGCAGCCAAGAGGACAGAAAATGGGGGGAGCTGTTTTTT.

The chain uses TRBV5-4 and TRBJ2-1; TRBD2 agrees at 11 bases. Per the germline V gene, CDR1 is SGHNT and CDR2 is YYREEE (reference sequence). CDR3 size: 14 residues. The junction had 4 bases not matched to a gene; V was cut back by 4 bases and J by 7 bases. The CDR3: CASSILAGENEQFF. CDR3 sequence (DNA): TGTGCCAGCAGCATACTAGCGGGGGAAAATGAGCAGTTCTTC.

The chain links TRBV7-2 to TRBJ2-7, with TRBD2 identical over 9 bases. Germline lookup yields CDR1 SGHTA and CDR2 FQGNSA. This CDR3 is built from 17 residues. Trimming took 1 base from V and 4 from J; bases not matched to a gene: 11. The DNA for the CDR3 is TGTGCCAGCAGCTTAGTCCTAGCGGGGACCATGGTATACGAGCAGTACTTC. Protein: CASSLVLAGTMVYEQYF.

On this clone itself: Other DNA sequences from this sample encode an identical CDR3 as well. J is TRBJ2-6 and V is TRBV6-1; possible D gene TRBD1, 6 bases. V lost 3 bases and J 0 bases, leaving 6 bases between the germline ends. The CDR3 is made up of 15 amino acids. In germline, CDR1 is MNHNS, CDR2 SASEGT. CDR3 residues: CASSEDSSGANVLTF. The CDR3 DNA reads TGTGCCAGCAGTGAGGACAGCTCTGGGGCCAACGTCCTGACTTTC.

This chain links TRBV27 with TRBJ2-5, with a weak D call TRBD1 (6 bases). The CDR3 extends over 14 amino acids. Germline CDR1 MNHEY, CDR2 SMNVEV (reference sequence). V shed 6 bases and J shed 3 bases, with 14 bases lying between them. CDR3 residues: CASRGPGAEETQYF. The CDR3 region has the DNA TGTGCCAGCAGGGGCCCAGGGGCTGAAGAGACCCAGTACTTC.

V is TRBV28 and J is TRBJ2-1; TRBD2 matches at 12 bases. The CDR3 consists of 18 residues. J lost 6 bases, V lost 4 bases, and 13 bases had no gene match. Germline V gene lookup returns CDR1 MDHEN and CDR2 SYDVKM. For the CDR3, the DNA is TGTGCCAGCAGTTCCAACTCTTGGACTAGCGGGATCCCCAATGAGCAGTTCTTC. Residues: CASSSNSWTSGIPNEQFF.

This clone has more than one count but fewer than ten. The rearrangement joins TRBV25-1 to TRBJ2-7; 8 bases match TRBD2. The CDR3 has 13 amino acids. The V gene's germline CDR1 is MGHDK and CDR2 SYGVNS. J lost 3 bases, V lost 6 bases, and 4 bases had no gene match. The CDR3 sequence: CASSRAGGYEQYF. As DNA, the CDR3 is TGTGCCAGCAGCAGGGCGGGAGGCTACGAGCAGTACTTC.

The gene calls are TRBV15 and TRBJ2-1; 12 bases align to TRBD2. The CDR3 is 15 residues long. V dropped 6 bases and J dropped 8; count of bases not matched to a gene: 8. Germline V gives CDR1 LNHNV, CDR2 YYDKDF (reference sequence). The CDR3 is CATSPTSGSFHEQFF. The CDR3 DNA is TGTGCCACCAGTCCGACTAGCGGGAGCTTCCATGAGCAGTTCTTC.

This clone was detected once. The chain uses TRBV28 and TRBJ1-5; D perhaps matches TRBD1 (6 bases). CDR1 and CDR2 from the germline V gene are MDHEN and SYDVKM. V gave up 5 bases and J gave up 0 bases, with 14 bases separating them. The CDR3 consists of 16 residues. The CDR3 DNA sequence: TGTGCCAGCAGTCGGGACGGGGACAATAGCAATCAGCCCCAGCATTTT. Encoded protein: CASSRDGDNSNQPQHF.

This clone was found once. The rearrangement joins TRBV9 to TRBJ2-7; 8 nucleotides line up with TRBD1. V gave up 0 bases and J gave up 4 bases; unmatched junction bases: 3. The CDR3 has 14 amino acids. Germline V gene data show CDR1 as SGDLS and CDR2 as YYNGEE. The CDR3 DNA reads TGTGCCAGCAGCGTAGCTCAGGGGGCTTACGAGCAGTACTTC. Translated, it gives CASSVAQGAYEQYF.

This chain uses TRBV9 with TRBJ2-2; weak D call: TRBD1 (5 bases). The V and J ends lost 4 bases and 3 bases respectively, with 19 bases between them. CDR3 size: 17 residues. The germline gives CDR1 SGDLS, CDR2 YYNGEE. The CDR3 region has the DNA TGTGCCAGCAGCCCTACAGGAACTCTAAAGGACACCGGGGAGCTGTTTTTT. Residues: CASSPTGTLKDTGELFF.

The rearrangement links TRBV7-9 to TRBJ2-3; possibly TRBD2 for D (6 bases). Trimming took off 6 bases at V and 2 bases at J, with 12 bases between the two ends. There are 14 residues in the CDR3. CDR1 and CDR2 from the germline V gene are SEHNR and FQNEAQ (reference sequence). The chain's CDR3 is CASRPDYSTDTQYF. The DNA of the CDR3 is TGTGCCAGCAGACCGGACTACTCCACAGATACGCAGTATTTT. The full variable domain, in which reference TRBV7-9 and TRBJ2-3 provide the parts outside the CDR3, is DTGVSQNPRHKITKRGQNVTFRCDPISEHNRLYWYRQTLGQGPEFLTYFQNEAQLEKSRLLSDRFSAERPKGSFSTLEIQRTEQGDSAMYLCASRPDYSTDTQYFGPGTRLTVL.

The genes are TRBV12-3 or TRBV12-4 and TRBJ2-7; possibly TRBD2 for D (5 bases). V shed 3 bases and J shed 7 bases, with 13 bases lying between them. The CDR3 is made up of 13 amino acids. CDR3 protein: CASSFLLSGEQYF. Here the CDR3 DNA reads TGTGCCAGCAGTTTTCTCCTTTCGGGGGAGCAGTACTTC.

The chain links TRBV6-5 to TRBJ2-2; TRBD1 matches at 8 bases. Germline V gene lookup returns CDR1 MNHEY and CDR2 SVGAGI. The trim removed 10 bases at V and 1 base at J, leaving 8 bases unmatched. This CDR3 spans 15 amino acids. This CDR3 reads CATINGQGNTGELFF. Written as DNA, the CDR3 is TGTGCCACCATAAATGGACAGGGGAACACCGGGGAGCTGTTTTTT.

This chain joins TRBV27 and TRBJ2-7, with 8 nucleotides matching TRBD1. Unmatched junction bases numbered 11, after V lost 8 bases and J lost 5 bases. Per the germline V gene, CDR1 is MNHEY and CDR2 is SMNVEV (reference sequence). This CDR3 has 14 amino acids. CDR3 region: CASSTRQGMNEQYF. CDR3 in DNA: TGTGCCAGCTCCACGAGACAGGGGATGAACGAGCAGTACTTC.